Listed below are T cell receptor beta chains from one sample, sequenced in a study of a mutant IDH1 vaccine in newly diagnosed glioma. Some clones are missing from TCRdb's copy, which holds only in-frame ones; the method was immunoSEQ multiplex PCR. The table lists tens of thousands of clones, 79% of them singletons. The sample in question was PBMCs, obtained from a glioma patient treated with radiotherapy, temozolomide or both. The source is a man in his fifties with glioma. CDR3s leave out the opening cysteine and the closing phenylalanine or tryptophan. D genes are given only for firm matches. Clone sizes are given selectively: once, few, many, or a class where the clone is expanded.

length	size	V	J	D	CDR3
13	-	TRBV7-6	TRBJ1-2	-	ASSLNAQTNYGYT
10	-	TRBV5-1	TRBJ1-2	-	ASKATNYGYT
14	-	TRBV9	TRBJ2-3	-	ASSVLGGGSTDTQY
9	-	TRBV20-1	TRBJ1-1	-	SATGKAEAF
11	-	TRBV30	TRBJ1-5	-	AWSVREGQPQH
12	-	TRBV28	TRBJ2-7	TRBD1	ASSLGDRGQEQY
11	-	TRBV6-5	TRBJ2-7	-	ASSYSRTAEQY
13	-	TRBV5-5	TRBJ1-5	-	ASSFQTGGGQPQH
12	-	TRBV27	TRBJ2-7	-	ASSLSEGPYEQY
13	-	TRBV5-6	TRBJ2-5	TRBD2	ASSSQRGAQETQY
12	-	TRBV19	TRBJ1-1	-	ASSAGLGNTEAF
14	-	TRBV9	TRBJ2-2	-	ASSVTGATYTGELF
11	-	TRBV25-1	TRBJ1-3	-	ASISGAGDTIY
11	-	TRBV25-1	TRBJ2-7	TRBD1	ASMGQGVNEQY
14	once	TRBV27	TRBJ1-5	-	ASSFLGAEGNQPQH
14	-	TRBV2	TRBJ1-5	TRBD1	ASSEEGTGGHQPQH
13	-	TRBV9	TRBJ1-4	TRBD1	ASSVGTGVNEKLF